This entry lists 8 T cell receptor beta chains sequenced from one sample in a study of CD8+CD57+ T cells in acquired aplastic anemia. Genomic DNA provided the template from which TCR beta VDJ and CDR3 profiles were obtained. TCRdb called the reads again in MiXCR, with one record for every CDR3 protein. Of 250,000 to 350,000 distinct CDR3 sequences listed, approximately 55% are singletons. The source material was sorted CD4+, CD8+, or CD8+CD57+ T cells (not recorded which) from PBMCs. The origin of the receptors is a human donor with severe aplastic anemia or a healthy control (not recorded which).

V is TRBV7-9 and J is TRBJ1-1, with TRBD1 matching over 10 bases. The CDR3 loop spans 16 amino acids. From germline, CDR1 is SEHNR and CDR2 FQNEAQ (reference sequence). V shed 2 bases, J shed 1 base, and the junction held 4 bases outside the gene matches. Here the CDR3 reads CASSLRRTGGNTEAFF. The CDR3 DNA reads TGTGCCAGCAGCTTACGACGGACAGGGGGGAACACTGAAGCTTTCTTT.

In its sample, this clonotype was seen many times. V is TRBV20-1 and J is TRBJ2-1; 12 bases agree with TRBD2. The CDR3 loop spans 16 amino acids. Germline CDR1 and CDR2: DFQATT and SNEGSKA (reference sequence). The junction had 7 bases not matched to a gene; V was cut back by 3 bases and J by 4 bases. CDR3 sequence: CSARRLAGGNYNEQFF. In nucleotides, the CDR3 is TGCAGTGCTAGGAGGCTAGCGGGGGGGAATTACAATGAGCAGTTCTTC.

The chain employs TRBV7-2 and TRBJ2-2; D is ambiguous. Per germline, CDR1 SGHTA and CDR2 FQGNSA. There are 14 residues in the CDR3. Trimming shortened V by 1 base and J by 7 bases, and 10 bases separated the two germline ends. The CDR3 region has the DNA TGTGCCAGCAGCTTAGGTGTCGGTAGCGGGGAGCTGTTTTTT. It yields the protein CASSLGVGSGELFF.

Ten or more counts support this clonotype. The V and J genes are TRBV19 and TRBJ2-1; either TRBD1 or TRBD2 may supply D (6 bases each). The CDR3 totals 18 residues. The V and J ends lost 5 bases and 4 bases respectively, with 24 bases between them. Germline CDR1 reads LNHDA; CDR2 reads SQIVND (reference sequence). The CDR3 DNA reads TGTGCCAGTAGTCTCCCGTTCGGGGGCAGGGGTGGTTACAATGAGCAGTTCTTC. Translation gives CASSLPFGGRGGYNEQFF.

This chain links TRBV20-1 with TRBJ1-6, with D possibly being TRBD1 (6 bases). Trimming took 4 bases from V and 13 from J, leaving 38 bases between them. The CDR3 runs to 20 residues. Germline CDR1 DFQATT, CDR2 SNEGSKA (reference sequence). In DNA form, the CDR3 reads TGCAGTGCTATCCGTGGACAGACCAATCAGCCCCATAAAAGTCGTGCGCCCCTCCACTTT. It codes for CSAIRGQTNQPHKSRAPLHF.

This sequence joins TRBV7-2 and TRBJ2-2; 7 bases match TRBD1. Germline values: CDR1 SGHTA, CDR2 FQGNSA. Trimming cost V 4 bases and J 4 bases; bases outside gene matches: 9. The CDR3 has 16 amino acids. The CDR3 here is CASSSRQGRSTGELFF. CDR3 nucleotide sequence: TGTGCCAGCAGCTCGAGACAGGGACGAAGCACCGGGGAGCTGTTTTTT. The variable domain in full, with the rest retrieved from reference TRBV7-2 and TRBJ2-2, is GAGVSQSPSNKVTEKGKDVELRCDPISGHTALYWYRQSLGQGLEFLIYFQGNSAPDKSGLPSDRFSAERTGGSVSTLTIQRTQQEDSAVYLCASSSRQGRSTGELFFGEGSRLTVL.

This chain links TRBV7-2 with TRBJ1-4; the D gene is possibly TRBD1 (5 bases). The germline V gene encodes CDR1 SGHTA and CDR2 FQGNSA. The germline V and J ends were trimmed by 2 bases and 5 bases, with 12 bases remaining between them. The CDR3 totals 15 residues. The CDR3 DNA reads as TGTGCCAGCAGCTTAATGGCGGGGGACAATGAAAAACTGTTTTTT. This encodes CASSLMAGDNEKLFF.

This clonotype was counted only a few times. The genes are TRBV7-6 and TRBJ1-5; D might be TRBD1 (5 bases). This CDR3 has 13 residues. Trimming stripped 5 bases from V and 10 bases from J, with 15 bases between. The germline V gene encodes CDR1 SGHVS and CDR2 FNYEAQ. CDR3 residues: CASSETETGPQHF. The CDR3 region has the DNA TGTGCCAGCAGCGAGACAGAGACCGGTCCCCAGCATTTT.